One and the same sample provided the 10 T cell receptor beta chains below, sequenced in a study of breast tumors, draining lymph nodes, adjacent tissues. Axillary draining lymph nodes of breast cancer patients supplied the node samples. Via MiXCR, TCRdb re-called the multiplex PCR reads, giving one row per CDR3 protein. The top ten clones hold 8.1% of a sample with about 89,000 distinct CDR3 sequences, approximately 30% of them seen once. Specimen: axillary lymph node tissue. All receptors come from a female donor with breast cancer. Some clones in this sample may be carry-over from other donors' samples.

V is TRBV5-1 and J is TRBJ2-3, with 7 bases fitting TRBD2. Germline assignment: CDR1 SGHRS and CDR2 YFSETQ. The J segment lost 3 bases and the V segment lost 4 bases, leaving 23 bases of the junction unmatched. The CDR3 extends over 20 amino acids. This CDR3 reads CASSPLEYGPGGSVTDTQYF. CDR3 sequence (DNA): TGCGCCAGCAGCCCGCTCGAATACGGACCTGGCGGGAGTGTTACAGATACGCAGTATTTT.

The chain has TRBV2 and TRBJ1-4; no firm D call. The V gene's germline CDR1 is SNHLY and CDR2 FYNNEI. V was shortened by 0 bases and J by 0 bases, with 5 bases between the two germline ends. This CDR3 is 15 amino acids long. CDR3 nucleotide sequence: TGTGCCAGCAGTGAAGCGTGGTCAACTAATGAAAAACTGTTTTTT. Residues: CASSEAWSTNEKLFF.

As regards this clonotype: This CDR3 fails to terminate in the conserved phenylalanine or tryptophan, so it likely reflects a read error. The V and J genes are TRBV19 and TRBJ2-4; perhaps TRBD2 as D (6 bases). With 3 bases removed from V and 1 base from J, the gap between germline ends came to 13 bases. Germline V gene sequence: CDR1 LNHDA, CDR2 SQIVND (reference sequence). This CDR3 has 16 residues. The CDR3 region is CASSMGERAAKNIQYS. The CDR3 DNA sequence: TGTGCCAGTAGTATGGGGGAGCGGGCGGCCAAAAACATTCAGTACTCC.

This clonotype came up many times. This chain connects TRBV9 to TRBJ2-5, with 7 bases identical to TRBD1. V lost 3 bases, J lost 5 bases, and 10 bases stayed unmatched. Germline values: CDR1 SGDLS, CDR2 YYNGEE. This CDR3 spans 15 amino acids. Here the CDR3 reads CASSAQGVTYETQYF. The CDR3 coding sequence is TGTGCCAGCAGCGCGCAGGGGGTAACGTACGAGACCCAGTACTTC.

This clonotype was detected many times. An end of the junction does not agree with germline; a read error may underlie this. The genes are TRBV5-1 and TRBJ1-1; D is uncertain. Per germline, CDR1 SGHRS and CDR2 YFSETQ. This CDR3 contains 15 residues. In DNA, the CDR3 is TGCGCCAGCAGTTTGGATTTGACGTCCCGGCTTGAAGCTTTCTTT. Protein sequence: CASSLDLTSRLEAFF.

This clonotype was found many times. V and J are TRBV6-2 or TRBV6-3 and TRBJ2-2, with D perhaps assigned TRBD1 or TRBD2 (6 bases each). Trimming left V 0 bases short and J 5 bases short, with 10 bases between. This CDR3 comprises 15 residues. In germline, CDR1 is MNHEY, CDR2 SVGEGT. The CDR3 DNA is TGTGCCAGCAGTTACTCGGGGGGCCGGACCGGGGAGCTGTTTTTT. This translates into CASSYSGGRTGELFF.

This clonotype has a count of ten or more. The chain links TRBV2 to TRBJ2-7, with no clear D. The CDR3 length is 13 residues. The germline V gene has CDR1 SNHLY and CDR2 FYNNEI. Trimming cost V 6 bases and J 4 bases, with 13 bases left between them. The CDR3 DNA sequence: TGTGCCAGCAGAAATAGGGCCCTATACGAGCAGTACTTC. As protein: CASRNRALYEQYF. Based on the CDR3 plus reference TRBV2 and TRBJ2-7, the full variable domain is EPEVTQTPSHQVTQMGQEVILRCVPISNHLYFYWYRQILGQKVEFLVSFYNNEISEKSEIFDDQFSVERPDGSNFTLKIRSTKLEDSAMYFCASRNRALYEQYFGPGTRLTVT.

This clonotype was seen at least ten times. This chain joins TRBV7-2 and TRBJ2-5; no clear D gene. The V end lost 1 base, the J end lost 5 bases, and 11 bases lay between the germline ends. Germline V lookup: CDR1 SGHTA, CDR2 FQGNSA. The CDR3 is 14 amino acids. The CDR3 loop is CASSLDQGWETQYF. DNA of the CDR3: TGTGCCAGCAGCTTAGATCAAGGGTGGGAGACCCAGTACTTC.

At least ten counts were recorded for this clonotype. The CDR3, as DNA: TGCGCCAGCGCGGGCAGGGGCAACAATCAGCCCCAGCATTTT. Translating it yields CASAGRGNNQPQHF. The V call is TRBV4-1, the J call TRBJ1-5, with D possibly being TRBD1 (6 bases). With 8 bases removed from V and 3 bases from J, the gap between germline ends came to 14 bases. Germline V gene lookup returns CDR1 MGHRA and CDR2 YSYEKL. CDR3 length: 14 residues.

This clonotype was seen repeatedly, ten times or more. CDR3 DNA: TGTGCTAGTGGTTTCGACCGAAGTGGAGGGATCCTATTCTACGAGCAGTACTTC. It specifies CASGFDRSGGILFYEQYF. The chain uses TRBV12-5 and TRBJ2-7; D is possibly TRBD2 (6 bases). With 3 bases removed from V and 3 bases from J, the gap between germline ends came to 24 bases. Germline V gene sequence: CDR1 LGHNT, CDR2 FRNRAP. The CDR3 is 18 residues long.